Each of the 10 T cell receptor beta chains below was sequenced from the same sample in a study of T cells in Graves' hyperthyroidism and ophthalmopathy. What was amplified from RNA transcripts were TCR beta CDR3 regions. The HTBI primer set drove a first-round RT-PCR of the TCR CDR3. TCRdb re-called the multiplex PCR reads with MiXCR, one entry per CDR3 protein. The table has 600,000 to 700,000 distinct CDR3 sequences, 45% seen once. The sequencing input was peripheral blood or thyroid tissue (not recorded which). These receptors all come from an adult man with Graves' disease, either hyperthyroidism or ophthalmopathy (not recorded which).

V is TRBV14 and J is TRBJ2-7; 10 nucleotides line up with TRBD2. This CDR3 is 18 amino acids long. Germline lookup yields CDR1 SGHDN and CDR2 FVKESK. J was trimmed by 5 bases and V by 0 bases; bases with no gene match: 13. CDR3 nucleotide sequence: TGTGCCAGCAGCCAAGATGGACGGGCCCTAGCGGGAGTGAACGAGCAGTACTTC. Protein product: CASSQDGRALAGVNEQYF.

The gene calls are TRBV25-1 and TRBJ1-1, with 7 bases matching TRBD1. The junction had 8 bases not matched to a gene; V was cut back by 4 bases and J by 3 bases. The CDR3 is 15 residues long. CDR1 MGHDK and CDR2 SYGVNS come from the germline V gene. The chain's CDR3 is CASSATAGGYTEAFF. The CDR3 DNA is TGTGCCAGCAGTGCTACAGCAGGGGGTTACACTGAAGCTTTCTTT.

A remark on this clonotype: Sequence at one end of the junction differs from germline and may be a read error. CDR3: CASSIAGVSGQYF. In DNA, the CDR3 is TGTGCCAGCAGCATAGCGGGAGTTTCGGGGCAGTACTTC. The chain employs TRBV7-8 and TRBJ2-7; 9 nucleotides align to TRBD2. This CDR3 is built from 13 residues. Germline CDR1 is SGHVS and CDR2 is FQNEAQ.

This sequence joins TRBV7-9 and TRBJ2-7; D is undetermined. The V and J ends lost 4 bases and 6 bases respectively, with 13 bases between them. The CDR3 covers 13 residues. Germline-derived CDR1 and CDR2 are SEHNR and FQNEAQ (reference sequence). Here the CDR3 reads CASSSDWTGEQYF. CDR3 DNA: TGTGCCAGCAGCTCCGACTGGACCGGCGAGCAGTACTTC.

This clonotype showed up many times. This chain joins TRBV12-3 or TRBV12-4 and TRBJ1-5; D might be TRBD1 (5 bases). There are 14 residues in the CDR3. Trimming cost V 6 bases and J 6 bases, with 15 bases left between them. The CDR3 protein is CASSDQGSRQPQHF. CDR3 DNA: TGTGCCAGCAGCGACCAGGGTAGTCGTCAGCCCCAGCATTTT.

This clonotype has at least ten counts. The chain couples TRBV15 to TRBJ1-4; D possibly corresponds to TRBD1 (5 bases). Per the germline V gene, CDR1 is LNHNV and CDR2 is YYDKDF (reference sequence). Trimming stripped 0 bases from V and 6 bases from J, with 11 bases between. The CDR3 has 15 amino acids. Written as DNA, the CDR3 is TGTGCCACCAGCAGAGACGGAGGGGAGCATGAAAAACTGTTTTTT. Its translation: CATSRDGGEHEKLFF.

A few counts support this clonotype. The chain uses TRBV10-3 and TRBJ2-2; TRBD1 matches 8 bases. Germline V gives CDR1 ENHRY, CDR2 SYGVKD. V was pared by 9 bases and J by 0 bases, with 6 bases of the junction left unmatched. There are 15 residues in the CDR3. The CDR3 bases are TGTGCCATGGGGGTCAGGGGGCCGAACACCGGGGAGCTGTTTTTT. Protein: CAMGVRGPNTGELFF.

The gene calls are TRBV19 and TRBJ1-1; 7 nucleotides match TRBD1. The CDR3 spans 15 residues. The V segment lost 1 base and the J segment 3 bases; nucleotides outside the gene matches: 5. Germline CDR1 reads LNHDA; CDR2 reads SQIVND (reference sequence). The CDR3 sequence is CASSIARGRHTEAFF. For the CDR3, the DNA is TGTGCCAGTAGTATAGCAAGGGGGCGTCACACTGAAGCTTTCTTT.

The chain couples TRBV19 to TRBJ2-3; no clear D. Germline CDR1 reads LNHDA; CDR2 reads SQIVND (reference sequence). The CDR3 contains 15 residues. V lost 5 bases to trimming and J lost 2 bases, with 14 bases between them. As DNA, the CDR3 is TGTGCCAGTAGTGACCCGTGGCGAGACACAGATACGCAGTATTTT. Protein: CASSDPWRDTDTQYF.

Many counts were recorded for this clonotype. The rearrangement links TRBV24-1 to TRBJ1-2; 10 bases align to TRBD1. The V gene end was trimmed by 3 bases and the J gene end by 8 bases; junction bases not matched to a gene: 11. Germline lookup yields CDR1 KGHDR and CDR2 SFDVKD. The CDR3 spans 16 residues. CDR3 in amino acids: CATSDLARQGARGYTF. CDR3 nucleotide sequence: TGTGCCACCAGTGATCTTGCTCGACAGGGGGCGCGAGGCTACACCTTC.